A single sample gave rise to the 21 T cell receptor beta chains below, sequenced in a study of blood T cell repertoires in COVID-19 (dated by TCRdb to the early 2020s). Libraries were made using the immunoSEQ multiplex PCR assay. TCRdb took this table from immuneACCESS and kept in-frame rearrangements with V and J called. Such tables lack part of the clones; where checked against another copy, unresolved V genes explain under half of the gap, and the rest is unexplained. The sample table holds about 120,000 clones, of which roughly 84% were seen once. In total, the top ten clones hold roughly 3.5% of the sample. The sequenced sample was PBMCs or T cells enriched from blood (not recorded which). These receptor sequences come from a woman in her 30s who had recovered from COVID-19.

The rearrangement uses TRBV12-3 or TRBV12-4 and TRBJ1-2; perhaps TRBD1 as D (5 bases). The CDR3 spans 13 residues. The V and J ends lost 10 bases and 4 bases respectively, with 16 bases between them. CDR3 nucleotide sequence: TGTGCCACCAATCCAGGGTGGGGCTATGGCTACACCTTC. Translation: CATNPGWGYGYTF.

V usage is TRBV12-3 or TRBV12-4 and J usage is TRBJ2-1; the D is unclear. Deletions cut 7 bases from V and 4 bases from J, with 11 bases between. This CDR3 is 13 amino acids long. The CDR3 is CASTQSEYNEQFF. Written as DNA, the CDR3 is TGTGCCAGCACCCAAAGCGAATACAATGAGCAGTTCTTC.

The V gene is TRBV5-6, the J gene TRBJ1-1; D call uncertain. Germline V CDR1 and CDR2: SGHDT, YYEEEE. V lost 0 bases and J 9 bases, leaving 15 bases between the germline ends. This CDR3 has 14 residues. In nucleotides, the CDR3 is TGTGCCAGCAGCTTGGGAACTGCGGGGAGAAAAGCTTTCTTT. Protein: CASSLGTAGRKAFF.

The V and J genes are TRBV5-6 and TRBJ2-3, with D tentatively TRBD1 (6 bases). Deletions cut 0 bases from V and 4 bases from J, with 12 bases between. The CDR3 runs 15 residues. Germline loops: CDR1 SGHDT, CDR2 YYEEEE. This CDR3 reads CASSLDLGAADTQYF. The CDR3 nucleotides read TGTGCCAGCAGCTTGGATCTGGGGGCCGCAGATACGCAGTATTTT.

V gene TRBV28 combines with J gene TRBJ2-7, with 8 bases aligning to TRBD2. CDR3 length: 14 amino acids. V lost 2 bases and J lost 3; bases outside the gene matches: 3. Germline loops: CDR1 MDHEN, CDR2 SYDVKM. The CDR3, as DNA: TGTGCCAGCAGTTTAATAGCGGGACACTACGAGCAGTACTTC. Its translation: CASSLIAGHYEQYF.

This clone has only one observation. The chain joins TRBV19 to TRBJ2-1; 7 positions agree with TRBD1. CDR3 length: 17 residues. Germline V CDR1 and CDR2: LNHDA, SQIVND (reference sequence). V shed 5 bases, J shed 2 bases, and the junction held 12 bases outside the gene matches. This CDR3 is CASSETQGDFAYNEQFF. Written as DNA, the CDR3 is TGTGCCAGTAGTGAGACCCAGGGGGATTTTGCCTACAATGAGCAGTTCTTC.

This chain joins TRBV5-1 and TRBJ2-2; 10 nucleotides match TRBD2. Germline V gene sequence: CDR1 SGHRS, CDR2 YFSETQ. V shed 4 bases, J shed 0 bases, and the junction held 21 bases outside the gene matches. This CDR3 has 22 amino acids. CDR3 sequence reads: CASSRGTAGLAPFITNTGELFF. CDR3 nucleotides: TGCGCCAGCAGCCGCGGGACCGCGGGACTAGCGCCTTTTATAACGAACACCGGGGAGCTGTTTTTT.

The chain has TRBV10-3 and TRBJ1-1, with 9 bases identical to TRBD1. The CDR3 extends over 14 amino acids. The V gene's germline CDR1 is ENHRY and CDR2 SYGVKD. J was trimmed by 7 bases and V by 5 bases; bases with no gene match: 8. CDR3 protein: CAISTGGEGGEAFF. The CDR3 DNA reads TGTGCCATCAGTACAGGGGGCGAAGGGGGTGAAGCTTTCTTT.

The chain joins TRBV27 to TRBJ2-1, with 7 bases that match TRBD2. With V trimmed by 6 bases and J by 7 bases, 6 bases remained unmatched. In germline, CDR1 is MNHEY, CDR2 SMNVEV (reference sequence). CDR3 length equals 13 residues. The CDR3 protein is CASSGPGGNEQFF. In DNA, the CDR3 is TGTGCCAGCAGCGGCCCCGGGGGGAATGAGCAGTTCTTC.

The chain has TRBV28 and TRBJ2-7; TRBD2 matches 11 bases. Germline lookup yields CDR1 MDHEN and CDR2 SYDVKM. V lost 6 bases, J lost 4 bases, and 5 bases stayed unmatched. The CDR3 loop spans 14 amino acids. This CDR3 reads CASSPLAGEYEQYF. Here the CDR3 DNA reads TGTGCCAGCAGCCCACTAGCGGGAGAGTACGAGCAGTACTTC.

The gene calls are TRBV3-1 (or the pseudogene TRBV3-2) and TRBJ2-7, with 10 bases identical to TRBD1. The CDR3 loop spans 16 amino acids. CDR1 LGHDT and CDR2 YNNKEL come from the germline V gene (reference sequence). V was clipped by 1 base and J by 2 bases; unmatched bases: 5. DNA for the CDR3: TGTGCCAGCAGCCAAGTAGTTGACAGGGGGCCCTACGAGCAGTACTTC. This sequence encodes CASSQVVDRGPYEQYF.

Note on this clone: It may be a read error: a sequence one base away is much more abundant. The V gene is TRBV12-3 or TRBV12-4, the J gene TRBJ1-2, with 9 bases matching TRBD1. This CDR3 is 13 amino acids long. The V and J ends lost 6 bases and 4 bases, in that order; junction bases with no gene match: 3. CDR3 DNA: TGTGCCAGCAGGCCGACAGGGGGCTATGGCTACACCTTC. This encodes CASRPTGGYGYTF.

This rearrangement joins TRBV19 to TRBJ2-2; 8 bases fit TRBD2. The V gene end was trimmed by 1 base and the J gene end by 5 bases; junction bases not matched to a gene: 3. This CDR3 has 15 residues. Germline CDR1 is LNHDA and CDR2 is SQIVND (reference sequence). The CDR3 loop is CASSIGRGRTGELFF. The CDR3 nucleotides are TGTGCCAGTAGTATAGGGCGCGGGAGGACCGGGGAGCTGTTTTTT.

V is TRBV7-8 and J is TRBJ1-2; 8 positions agree with TRBD1. V lost 5 bases, J lost 3 bases, and 8 bases stayed unmatched. The germline CDR1 and CDR2 sequences are SGHVS and FQNEAQ. This CDR3 spans 15 amino acids. The CDR3 coding sequence is TGTGCCAGCAGCCCTCGGACAGGGAATTACTATGGCTACACCTTC. Amino acid sequence: CASSPRTGNYYGYTF.

The chain employs TRBV6-6 and TRBJ1-3, with a possible D match to TRBD1 (5 bases). Germline CDR1 is MNHNY and CDR2 is SVGAGI (reference sequence). The CDR3 has 17 amino acids. V gave up 5 bases and J gave up 0 bases, with 17 bases separating them. In nucleotides, the CDR3 is TGTGCCAGCAGTCGGATTACACAGGTGCTCTCTGGAAACACCATATATTTT. Translation: CASSRITQVLSGNTIYF.

This chain uses TRBV29-1 with TRBJ2-7, with 8 bases that match TRBD1. The trim removed 8 bases at V and 3 bases at J, leaving 6 bases unmatched. The CDR3 length is 12 residues. Germline loops: CDR1 SQVTM, CDR2 ANQGSEA. In DNA form, the CDR3 reads TGCAGCACAAGGACAGGGCTCTACGAGCAGTACTTC. Protein: CSTRTGLYEQYF.

The rearrangement joins TRBV23-1 to TRBJ1-4, with 7 bases aligning to TRBD1. Being an ORF, TRBV23-1 has a function that is uncertain. The V and J ends lost 1 base and 1 base, in that order; junction bases with no gene match: 12. This CDR3 region has 19 residues. The CDR3 loop is CASSQFYLYRQGTNEKLFF. CDR3 in DNA: TGCGCCAGCAGTCAATTTTATCTTTATCGACAGGGAACTAATGAAAAACTGTTTTTT.

This clone came up once. This chain connects TRBV6-2 or TRBV6-3 to TRBJ2-2; D is uncertain. The germline V gene encodes CDR1 MNHEY and CDR2 SVGEGT. This CDR3 region has 14 residues. The V and J ends lost 2 bases and 4 bases respectively, with 8 bases between them. CDR3 bases: TGTGCCAGCAGTTACGGAGATCTCACCGGGGAGCTGTTTTTT. Encoded protein: CASSYGDLTGELFF.

The V and J genes are TRBV12-3 or TRBV12-4 and TRBJ2-7; D ambiguous. Trimming cost V 7 bases and J 6 bases, with 10 bases left between them. The CDR3 consists of 11 residues. The CDR3 here is CASTLDVEQYF. For the CDR3, the DNA is TGTGCCAGCACCCTAGACGTCGAGCAGTACTTC.

In DNA, the CDR3 is TGTGCCAGCAGCGTGCAGGGCGGCATCGAGACCCAGTACTTC. Amino acid sequence: CASSVQGGIETQYF. This chain links TRBV9 with TRBJ2-5; possibly TRBD1 for D (5 bases). The germline CDR1 and CDR2 sequences are SGDLS and YYNGEE. The CDR3 has 14 amino acids. V lost 2 bases and J 5 bases, leaving 13 bases between the germline ends.

The J gene is TRBJ2-7, the V gene TRBV28; 9 bases match TRBD1. V lost 5 bases to trimming and J lost 0 bases; unmatched junction nucleotides: 2. This CDR3 has 14 residues. Germline assignment: CDR1 MDHEN and CDR2 SYDVKM. The CDR3 region is CASSIQGASYEQYF. CDR3 bases: TGTGCCAGCAGTATACAGGGGGCCTCCTACGAGCAGTACTTC.